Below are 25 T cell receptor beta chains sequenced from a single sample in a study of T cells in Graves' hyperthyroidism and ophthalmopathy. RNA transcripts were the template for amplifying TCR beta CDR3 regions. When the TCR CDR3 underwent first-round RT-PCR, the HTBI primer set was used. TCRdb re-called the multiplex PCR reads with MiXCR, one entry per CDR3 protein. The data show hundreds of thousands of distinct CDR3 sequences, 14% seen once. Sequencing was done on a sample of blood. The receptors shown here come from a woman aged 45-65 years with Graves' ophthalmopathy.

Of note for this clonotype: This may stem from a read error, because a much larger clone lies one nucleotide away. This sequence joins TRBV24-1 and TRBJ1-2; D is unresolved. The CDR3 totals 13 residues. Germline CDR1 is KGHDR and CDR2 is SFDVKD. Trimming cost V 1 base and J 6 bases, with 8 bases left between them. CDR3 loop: CATSDFRGHGYTF. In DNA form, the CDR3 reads TGTGCCACCAGTGATTTCAGAGGTCATGGCTACACCTTC.

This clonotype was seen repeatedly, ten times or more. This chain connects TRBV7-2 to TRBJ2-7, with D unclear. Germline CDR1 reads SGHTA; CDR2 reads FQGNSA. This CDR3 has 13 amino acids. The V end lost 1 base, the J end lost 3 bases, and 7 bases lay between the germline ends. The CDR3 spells CASSLGLFYEQYF. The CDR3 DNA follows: TGTGCCAGCAGCTTAGGACTCTTCTACGAGCAGTACTTC.

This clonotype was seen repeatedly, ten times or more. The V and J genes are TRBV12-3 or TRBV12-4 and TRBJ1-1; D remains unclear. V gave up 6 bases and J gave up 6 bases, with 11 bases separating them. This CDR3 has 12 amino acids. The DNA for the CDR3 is TGTGCCAGCAGCCAGGACCCCGCTGAAGCTTTCTTT. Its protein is CASSQDPAEAFF.

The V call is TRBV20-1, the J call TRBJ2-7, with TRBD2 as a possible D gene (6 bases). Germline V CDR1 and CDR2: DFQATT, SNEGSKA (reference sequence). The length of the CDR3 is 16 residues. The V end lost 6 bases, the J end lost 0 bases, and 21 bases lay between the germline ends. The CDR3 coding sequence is TGCAGTGCCCCCGAGTCGGGAGTGGGTAGCTCCTACGAGCAGTACTTC. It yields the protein CSAPESGVGSSYEQYF.

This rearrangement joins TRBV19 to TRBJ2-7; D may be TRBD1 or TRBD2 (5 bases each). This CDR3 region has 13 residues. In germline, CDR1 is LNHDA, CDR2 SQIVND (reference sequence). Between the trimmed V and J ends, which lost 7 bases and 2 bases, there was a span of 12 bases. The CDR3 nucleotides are TGTGCCAGTAACAAGGGACCCACCTACGAGCAGTACTTC. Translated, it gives CASNKGPTYEQYF. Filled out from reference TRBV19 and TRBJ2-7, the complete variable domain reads DGGITQSPKYLFRKEGQNVTLSCEQNLNHDAMYWYRQDPGQGLRLIYYSQIVNDFQKGDIAEGYSVSREKKESFPLTVTSAQKNPTAFYLCASNKGPTYEQYFGPGTRLTVT.

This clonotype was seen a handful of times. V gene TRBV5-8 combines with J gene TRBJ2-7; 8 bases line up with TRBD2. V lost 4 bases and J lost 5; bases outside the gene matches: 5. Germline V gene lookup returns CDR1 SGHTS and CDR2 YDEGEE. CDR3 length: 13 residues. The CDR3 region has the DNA TGTGCCAGCAGCCCGGGACTAGTGCACGAGCAGTACTTC. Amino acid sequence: CASSPGLVHEQYF.

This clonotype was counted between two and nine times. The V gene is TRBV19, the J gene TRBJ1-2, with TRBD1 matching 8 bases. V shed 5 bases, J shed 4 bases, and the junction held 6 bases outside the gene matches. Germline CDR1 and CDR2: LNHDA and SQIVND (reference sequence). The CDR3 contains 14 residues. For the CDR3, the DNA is TGTGCCAGTAGTGCCGGACAGGGTTTCTATGGCTACACCTTC. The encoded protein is CASSAGQGFYGYTF.

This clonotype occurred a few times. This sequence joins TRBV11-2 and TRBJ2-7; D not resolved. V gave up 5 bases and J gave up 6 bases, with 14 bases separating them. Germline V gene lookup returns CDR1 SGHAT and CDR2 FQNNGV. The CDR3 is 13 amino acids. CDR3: CASSPPVRSEQYF. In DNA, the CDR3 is TGTGCCAGCAGCCCCCCGGTGAGGAGCGAGCAGTACTTC.

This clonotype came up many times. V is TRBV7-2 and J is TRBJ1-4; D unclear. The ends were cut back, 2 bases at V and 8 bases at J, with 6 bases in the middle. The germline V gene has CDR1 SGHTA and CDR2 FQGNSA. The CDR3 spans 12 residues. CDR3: CASSLLGEKLFF. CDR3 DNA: TGTGCCAGCAGCTTACTAGGGGAAAAACTGTTTTTT.

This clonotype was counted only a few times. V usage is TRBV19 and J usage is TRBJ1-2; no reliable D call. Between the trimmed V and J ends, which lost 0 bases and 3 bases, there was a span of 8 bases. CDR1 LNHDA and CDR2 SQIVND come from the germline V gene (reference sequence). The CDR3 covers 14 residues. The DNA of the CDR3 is TGTGCCAGTAGTATAGACTACAGCCACTATGGCTACACCTTC. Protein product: CASSIDYSHYGYTF.

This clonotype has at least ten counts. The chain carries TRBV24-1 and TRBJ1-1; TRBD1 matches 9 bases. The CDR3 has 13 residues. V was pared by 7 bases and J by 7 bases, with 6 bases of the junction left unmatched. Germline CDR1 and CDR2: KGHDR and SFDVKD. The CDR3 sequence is CATRTGGVGEAFF. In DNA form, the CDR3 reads TGTGCCACCAGGACAGGGGGGGTAGGTGAAGCTTTCTTT.

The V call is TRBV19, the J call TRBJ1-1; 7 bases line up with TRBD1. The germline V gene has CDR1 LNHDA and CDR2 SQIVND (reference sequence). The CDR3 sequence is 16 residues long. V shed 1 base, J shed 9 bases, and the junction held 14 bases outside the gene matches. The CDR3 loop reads CASSIGTGIPLGQAFF. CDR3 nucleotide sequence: TGTGCCAGTAGTATAGGGACAGGAATCCCTCTTGGGCAAGCTTTCTTT.

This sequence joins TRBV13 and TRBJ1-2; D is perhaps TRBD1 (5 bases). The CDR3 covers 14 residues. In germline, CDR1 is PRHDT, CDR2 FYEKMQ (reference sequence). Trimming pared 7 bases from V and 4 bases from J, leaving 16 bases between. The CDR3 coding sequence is TGTGCCAGCAACCGCCGCAGGGAGGGCTATGGCTACACCTTC. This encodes CASNRRREGYGYTF.

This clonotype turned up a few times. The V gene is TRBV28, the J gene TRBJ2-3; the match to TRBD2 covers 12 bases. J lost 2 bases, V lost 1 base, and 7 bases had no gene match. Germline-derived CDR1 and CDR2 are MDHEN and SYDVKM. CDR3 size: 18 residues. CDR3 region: CASSLSRLAGAHTDTQYF. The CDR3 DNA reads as TGTGCCAGCAGTTTATCCCGACTAGCGGGAGCCCACACAGATACGCAGTATTTT.

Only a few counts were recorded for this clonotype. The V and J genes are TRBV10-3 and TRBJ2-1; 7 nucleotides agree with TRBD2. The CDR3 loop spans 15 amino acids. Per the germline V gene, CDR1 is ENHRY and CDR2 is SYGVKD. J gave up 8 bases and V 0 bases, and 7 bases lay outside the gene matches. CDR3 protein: CAISESGVGGDEQFF. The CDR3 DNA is TGTGCCATCAGTGAGTCCGGGGTGGGGGGGGATGAGCAGTTCTTC.

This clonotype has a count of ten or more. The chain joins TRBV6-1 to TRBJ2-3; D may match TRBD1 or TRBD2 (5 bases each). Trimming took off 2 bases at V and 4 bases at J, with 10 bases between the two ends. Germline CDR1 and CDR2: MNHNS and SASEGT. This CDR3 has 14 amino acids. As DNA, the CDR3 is TGTGCCAGCAGTGAACCGGGGCAGTCAGATACGCAGTATTTT. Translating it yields CASSEPGQSDTQYF.

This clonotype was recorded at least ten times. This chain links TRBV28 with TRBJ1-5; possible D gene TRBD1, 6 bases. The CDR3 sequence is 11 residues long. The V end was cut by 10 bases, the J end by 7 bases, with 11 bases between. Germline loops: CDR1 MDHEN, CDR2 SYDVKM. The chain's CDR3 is CATSGEQPQHF. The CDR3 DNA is TGTGCCACCTCAGGGGAACAGCCCCAGCATTTT. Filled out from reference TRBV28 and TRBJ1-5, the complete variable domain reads DVKVTQSSRYLVKRTGEKVFLECVQDMDHENMFWYRQDPGLGLRLIYFSYDVKMKEKGDIPEGYSVSREKKERFSLILESASTNQTSMYLCATSGEQPQHFGDGTRLSIL.

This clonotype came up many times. The CDR3 coding sequence is TGTGCCAGCAGCTTGGTGGCTAGCGGGAGGAGCTACGAGCAGTACTTC. Its protein is CASSLVASGRSYEQYF. The rearrangement uses TRBV7-2 and TRBJ2-7; 11 bases are shared with TRBD2. Unmatched junction bases numbered 7, after V lost 3 bases and J lost 3 bases. This CDR3 is 16 amino acids long. CDR1 and CDR2 (germline): SGHTA, FQGNSA. The full variable domain, its missing parts supplied by reference TRBV7-2 and TRBJ2-7, is GAGVSQSPSNKVTEKGKDVELRCDPISGHTALYWYRQSLGQGLEFLIYFQGNSAPDKSGLPSDRFSAERTGGSVSTLTIQRTQQEDSAVYLCASSLVASGRSYEQYFGPGTRLTVT.

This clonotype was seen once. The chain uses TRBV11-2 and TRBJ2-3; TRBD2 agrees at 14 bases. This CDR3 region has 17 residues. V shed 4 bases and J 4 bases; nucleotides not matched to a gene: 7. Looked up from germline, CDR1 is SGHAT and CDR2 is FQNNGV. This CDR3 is CASSSGTSGSSADTQYF. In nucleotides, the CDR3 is TGTGCCAGCAGCTCAGGGACTAGCGGGAGTTCGGCAGATACGCAGTATTTT.

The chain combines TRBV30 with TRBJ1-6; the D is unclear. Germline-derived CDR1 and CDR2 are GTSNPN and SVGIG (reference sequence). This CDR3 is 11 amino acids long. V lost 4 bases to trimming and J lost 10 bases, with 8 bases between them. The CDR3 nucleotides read TGTGCCTGGACGCATGGCTCACCCCTCCACTTT. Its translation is CAWTHGSPLHF.

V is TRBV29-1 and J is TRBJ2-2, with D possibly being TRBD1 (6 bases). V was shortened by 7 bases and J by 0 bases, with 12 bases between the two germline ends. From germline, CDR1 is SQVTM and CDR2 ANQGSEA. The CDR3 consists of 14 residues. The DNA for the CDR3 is TGCAGCGCCGGACAGCTCGCGAACACCGGGGAGCTGTTTTTT. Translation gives CSAGQLANTGELFF.

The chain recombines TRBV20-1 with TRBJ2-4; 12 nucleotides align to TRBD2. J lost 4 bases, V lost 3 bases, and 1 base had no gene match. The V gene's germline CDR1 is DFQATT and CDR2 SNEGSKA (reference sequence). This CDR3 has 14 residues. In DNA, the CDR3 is TGCAGTGCTAGGCTAGCGGGAGGGAAAAACATTCAGTACTTC. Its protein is CSARLAGGKNIQYF.

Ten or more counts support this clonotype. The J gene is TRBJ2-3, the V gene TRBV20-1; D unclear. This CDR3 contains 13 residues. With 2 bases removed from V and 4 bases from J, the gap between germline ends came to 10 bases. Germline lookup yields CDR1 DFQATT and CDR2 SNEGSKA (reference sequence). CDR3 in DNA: TGCAGTGCTAGATTTAGTGACGCAGATACGCAGTATTTT. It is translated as CSARFSDADTQYF.

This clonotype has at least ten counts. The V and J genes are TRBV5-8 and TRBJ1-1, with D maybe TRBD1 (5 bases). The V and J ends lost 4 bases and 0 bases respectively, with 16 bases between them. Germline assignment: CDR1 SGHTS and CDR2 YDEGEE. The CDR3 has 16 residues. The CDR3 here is CASSQTPDIMNTEAFF. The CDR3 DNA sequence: TGTGCCAGCAGCCAAACACCGGACATAATGAACACTGAAGCTTTCTTT.

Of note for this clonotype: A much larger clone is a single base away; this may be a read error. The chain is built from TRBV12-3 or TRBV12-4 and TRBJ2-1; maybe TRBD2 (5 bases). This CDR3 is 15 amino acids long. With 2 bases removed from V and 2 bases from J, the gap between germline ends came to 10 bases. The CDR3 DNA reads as TGTGCCAGCAGTTTATGGGGAGACCCCTACAATGAGCAGTTCTTC. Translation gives CASSLWGDPYNEQFF.